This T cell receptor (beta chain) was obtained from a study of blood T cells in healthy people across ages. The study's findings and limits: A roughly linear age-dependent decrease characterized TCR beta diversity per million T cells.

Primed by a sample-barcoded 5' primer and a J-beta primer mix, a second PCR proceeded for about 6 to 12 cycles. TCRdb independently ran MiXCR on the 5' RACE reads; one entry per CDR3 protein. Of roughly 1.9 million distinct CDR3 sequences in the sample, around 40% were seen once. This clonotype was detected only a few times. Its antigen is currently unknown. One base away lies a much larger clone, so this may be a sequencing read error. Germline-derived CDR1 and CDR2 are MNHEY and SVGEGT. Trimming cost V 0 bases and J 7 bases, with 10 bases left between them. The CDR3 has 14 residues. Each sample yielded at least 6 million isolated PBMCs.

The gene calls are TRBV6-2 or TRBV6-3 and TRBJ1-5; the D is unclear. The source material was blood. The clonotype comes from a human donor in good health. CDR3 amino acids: CASSYSSLRQPQHF. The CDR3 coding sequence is TGTGCCAGCAGTTACTCGAGTTTAAGGCAGCCCCAGCATTTT.